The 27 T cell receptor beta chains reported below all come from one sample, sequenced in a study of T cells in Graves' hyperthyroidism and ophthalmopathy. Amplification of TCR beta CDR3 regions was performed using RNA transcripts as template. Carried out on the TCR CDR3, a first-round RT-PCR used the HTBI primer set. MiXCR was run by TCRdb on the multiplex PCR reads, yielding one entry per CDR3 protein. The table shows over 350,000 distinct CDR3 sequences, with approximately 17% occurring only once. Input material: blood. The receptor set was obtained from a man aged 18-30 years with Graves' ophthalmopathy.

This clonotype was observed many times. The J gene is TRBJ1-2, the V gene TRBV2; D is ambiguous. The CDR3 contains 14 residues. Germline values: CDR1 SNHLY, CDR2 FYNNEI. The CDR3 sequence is CVNTQRDSRYGYTF. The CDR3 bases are TGTGTCAACACCCAGAGAGATTCAAGGTATGGCTACACCTTC.

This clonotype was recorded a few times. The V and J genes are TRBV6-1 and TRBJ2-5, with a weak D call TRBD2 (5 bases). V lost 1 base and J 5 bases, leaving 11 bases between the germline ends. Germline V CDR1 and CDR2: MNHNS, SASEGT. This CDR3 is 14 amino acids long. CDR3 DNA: TGTGCCAGCAGTGAAGGGTACGGGGTGGAGACCCAGTACTTC. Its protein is CASSEGYGVETQYF.

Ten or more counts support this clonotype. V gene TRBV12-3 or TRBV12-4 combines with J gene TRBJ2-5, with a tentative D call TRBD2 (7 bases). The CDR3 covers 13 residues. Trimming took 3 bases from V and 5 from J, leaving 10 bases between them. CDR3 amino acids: CASSLGGPETQYF. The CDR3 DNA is TGTGCCAGCAGTTTGGGGGGGCCCGAGACCCAGTACTTC.

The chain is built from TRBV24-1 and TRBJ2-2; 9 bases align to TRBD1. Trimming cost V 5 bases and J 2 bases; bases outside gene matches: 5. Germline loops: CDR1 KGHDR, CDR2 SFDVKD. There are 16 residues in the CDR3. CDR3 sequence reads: CATSATGQGNTGELFF. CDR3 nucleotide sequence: TGTGCCACCAGTGCCACGGGACAGGGAAACACCGGGGAGCTGTTTTTT.

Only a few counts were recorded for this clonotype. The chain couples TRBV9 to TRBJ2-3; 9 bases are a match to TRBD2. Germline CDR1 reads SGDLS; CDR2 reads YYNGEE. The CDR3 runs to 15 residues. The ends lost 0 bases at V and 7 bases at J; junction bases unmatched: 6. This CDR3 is CASSVGGSGGYTQYF. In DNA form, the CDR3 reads TGTGCCAGCAGCGTAGGGGGTAGCGGGGGATATACGCAGTATTTT.

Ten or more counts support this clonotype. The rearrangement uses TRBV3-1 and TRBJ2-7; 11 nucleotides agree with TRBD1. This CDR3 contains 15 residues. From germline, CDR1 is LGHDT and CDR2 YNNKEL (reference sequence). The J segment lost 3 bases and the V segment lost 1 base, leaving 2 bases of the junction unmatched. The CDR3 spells CASSQGTGGGYEQYF. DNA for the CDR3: TGTGCCAGCAGCCAAGGGACAGGGGGCGGCTACGAGCAGTACTTC.

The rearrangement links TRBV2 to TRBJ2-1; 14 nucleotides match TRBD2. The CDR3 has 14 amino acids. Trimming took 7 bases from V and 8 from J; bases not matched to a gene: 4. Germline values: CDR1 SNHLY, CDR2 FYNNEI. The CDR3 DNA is TGTGCCAGCATTCGACTAGCGGGAGGGGATGAGCAGTTCTTC. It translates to CASIRLAGGDEQFF.

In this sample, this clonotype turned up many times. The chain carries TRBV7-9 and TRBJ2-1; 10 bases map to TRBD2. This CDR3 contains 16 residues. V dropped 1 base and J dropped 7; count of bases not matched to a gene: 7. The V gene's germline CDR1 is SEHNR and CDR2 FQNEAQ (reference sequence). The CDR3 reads CASSLVPSGGQNEQFF. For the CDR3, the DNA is TGTGCCAGCAGCTTAGTTCCTAGCGGGGGTCAAAATGAGCAGTTCTTC.

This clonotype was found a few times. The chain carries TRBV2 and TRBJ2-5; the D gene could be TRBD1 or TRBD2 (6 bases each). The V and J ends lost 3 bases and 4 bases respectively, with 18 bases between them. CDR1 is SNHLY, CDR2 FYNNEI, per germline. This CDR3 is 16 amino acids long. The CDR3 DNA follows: TGTGCCAGCAGTGAGGCCAGAGGGGGGTCAGGAGAGACCCAGTACTTC. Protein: CASSEARGGSGETQYF.

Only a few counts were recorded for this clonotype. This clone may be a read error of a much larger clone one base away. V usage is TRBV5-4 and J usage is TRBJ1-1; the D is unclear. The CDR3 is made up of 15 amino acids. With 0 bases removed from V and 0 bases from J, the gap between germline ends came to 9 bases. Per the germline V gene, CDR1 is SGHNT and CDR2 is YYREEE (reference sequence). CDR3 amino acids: CASSLVTAMNTEAFF. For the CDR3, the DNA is TGTGCCAGCAGCTTGGTTACGGCAATGAACACTGAAGCTTTCTTT.

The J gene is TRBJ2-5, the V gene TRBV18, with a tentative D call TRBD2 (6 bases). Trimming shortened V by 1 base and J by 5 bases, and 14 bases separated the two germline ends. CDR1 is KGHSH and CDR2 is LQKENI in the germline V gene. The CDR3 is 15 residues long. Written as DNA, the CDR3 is TGTGCCAGCTCACCACTTCACGGGGGAAGGGAGACCCAGTACTTC. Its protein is CASSPLHGGRETQYF.

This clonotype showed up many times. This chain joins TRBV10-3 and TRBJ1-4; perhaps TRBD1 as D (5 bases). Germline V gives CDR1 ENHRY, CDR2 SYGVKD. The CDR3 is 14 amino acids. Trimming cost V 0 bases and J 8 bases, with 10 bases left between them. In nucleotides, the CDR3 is TGTGCCATCAGTGAGTCACCAGGGAGAGAAAAACTGTTTTTT. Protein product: CAISESPGREKLFF.

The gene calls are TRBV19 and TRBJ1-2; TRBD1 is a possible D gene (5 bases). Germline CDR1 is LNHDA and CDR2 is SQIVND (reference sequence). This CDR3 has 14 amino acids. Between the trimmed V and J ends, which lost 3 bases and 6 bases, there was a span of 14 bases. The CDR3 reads CASSIPGPGDGYTF. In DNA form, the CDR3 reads TGTGCCAGTAGTATCCCGGGACCAGGAGATGGCTACACCTTC.

For the CDR3, the DNA is TGTGCCACCTTGAAGTTTAGCAATCAGCCCCAGCATTTT. It translates to CATLKFSNQPQHF. The chain couples TRBV24-1 to TRBJ1-5; D is undetermined. V was clipped by 9 bases and J by 0 bases, with 8 bases between them. Looked up from germline, CDR1 is KGHDR and CDR2 is SFDVKD. There are 13 residues in the CDR3.

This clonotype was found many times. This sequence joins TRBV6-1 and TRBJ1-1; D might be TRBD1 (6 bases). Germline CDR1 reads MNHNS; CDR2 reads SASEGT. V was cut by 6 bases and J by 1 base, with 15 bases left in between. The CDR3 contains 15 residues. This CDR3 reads CASSLRGTANTEAFF. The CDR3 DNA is TGTGCCAGCAGCCTGAGGGGGACGGCGAACACTGAAGCTTTCTTT.

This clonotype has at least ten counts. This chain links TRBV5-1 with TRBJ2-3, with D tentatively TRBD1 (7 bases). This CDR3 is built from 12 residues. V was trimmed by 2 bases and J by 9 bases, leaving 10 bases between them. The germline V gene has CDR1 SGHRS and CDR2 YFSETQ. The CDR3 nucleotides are TGCGCCAGCAGCTTTCAGGGGGGAACGCAGTATTTT. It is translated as CASSFQGGTQYF.

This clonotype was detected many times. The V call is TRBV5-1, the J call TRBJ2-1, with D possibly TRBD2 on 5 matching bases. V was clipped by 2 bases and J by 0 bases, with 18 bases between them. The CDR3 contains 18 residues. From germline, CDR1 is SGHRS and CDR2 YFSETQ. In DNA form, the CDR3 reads TGCGCCAGCAGCTTAAGTTCGGGATACCCATTCTCCTACAATGAGCAGTTCTTC. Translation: CASSLSSGYPFSYNEQFF. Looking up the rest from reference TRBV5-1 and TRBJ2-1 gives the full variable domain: KAGVTQTPRYLIKTRGQQVTLSCSPISGHRSVSWYQQTPGQGLQFLFEYFSETQRNKGNFPGRFSGRQFSNSRSEMNVSTLELGDSALYLCASSLSSGYPFSYNEQFFGPGTRLTVL.

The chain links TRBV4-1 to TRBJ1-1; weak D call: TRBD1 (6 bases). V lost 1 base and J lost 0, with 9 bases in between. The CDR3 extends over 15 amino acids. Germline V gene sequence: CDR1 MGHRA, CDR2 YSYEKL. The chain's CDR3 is CASSQVGGLNTEAFF. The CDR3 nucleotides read TGCGCCAGCAGCCAAGTGGGGGGCCTGAACACTGAAGCTTTCTTT.

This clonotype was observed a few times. The CDR3 region has the DNA TGTGCCAGCAGCAAGACAACCGGCTCTGGGGCCAACGTCCTGACTTTC. This translates into CASSKTTGSGANVLTF. This chain uses TRBV7-3 with TRBJ2-6; D is undetermined. V dropped 5 bases and J dropped 0 bases, with 11 bases sitting between them. The germline CDR1 and CDR2 sequences are SGHTA and FQGTGA. CDR3 length: 16 residues.

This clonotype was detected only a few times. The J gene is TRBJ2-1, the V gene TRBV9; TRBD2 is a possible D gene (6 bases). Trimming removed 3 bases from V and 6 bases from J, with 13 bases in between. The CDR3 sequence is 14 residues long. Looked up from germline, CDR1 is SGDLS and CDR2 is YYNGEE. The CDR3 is CASSGGVGSNEQFF. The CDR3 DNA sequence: TGTGCCAGCAGCGGGGGGGTAGGGAGCAATGAGCAGTTCTTC.

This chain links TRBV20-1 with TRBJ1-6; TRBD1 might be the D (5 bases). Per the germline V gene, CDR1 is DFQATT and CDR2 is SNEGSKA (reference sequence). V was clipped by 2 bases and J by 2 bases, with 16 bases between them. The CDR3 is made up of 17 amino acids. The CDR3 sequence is CSARLWEGSPYNSPLHF. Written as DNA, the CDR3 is TGCAGTGCTAGACTCTGGGAGGGGTCTCCCTATAATTCACCCCTCCACTTT.

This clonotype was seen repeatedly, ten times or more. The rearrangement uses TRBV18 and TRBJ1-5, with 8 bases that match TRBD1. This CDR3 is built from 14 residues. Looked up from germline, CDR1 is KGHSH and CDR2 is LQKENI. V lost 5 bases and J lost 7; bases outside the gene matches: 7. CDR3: CASSKAGGEQPQHF. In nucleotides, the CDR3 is TGTGCCAGCTCAAAAGCAGGGGGCGAACAGCCCCAGCATTTT.

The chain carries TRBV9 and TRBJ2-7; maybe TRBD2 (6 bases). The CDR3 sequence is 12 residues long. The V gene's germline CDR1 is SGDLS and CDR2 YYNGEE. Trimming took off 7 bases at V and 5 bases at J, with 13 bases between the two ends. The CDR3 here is CASSRGLDEQYF. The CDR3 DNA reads TGTGCCAGCTCCCGGGGGTTGGACGAGCAGTACTTC.

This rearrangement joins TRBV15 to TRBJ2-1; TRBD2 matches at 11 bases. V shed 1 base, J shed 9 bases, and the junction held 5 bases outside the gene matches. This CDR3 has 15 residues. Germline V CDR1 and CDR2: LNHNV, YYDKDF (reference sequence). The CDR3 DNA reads TGTGCCACCAGCAGAGGACTAGCGGGGAAGGGTGAGCAGTTCTTC. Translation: CATSRGLAGKGEQFF.

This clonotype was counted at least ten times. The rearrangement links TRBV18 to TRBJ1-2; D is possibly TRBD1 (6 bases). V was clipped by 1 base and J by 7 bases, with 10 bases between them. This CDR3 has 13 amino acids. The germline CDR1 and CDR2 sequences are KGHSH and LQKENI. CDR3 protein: CASSPQGEAGYTF. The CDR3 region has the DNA TGTGCCAGCTCACCACAGGGGGAGGCTGGCTACACCTTC. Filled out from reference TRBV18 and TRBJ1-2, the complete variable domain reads NAGVMQNPRHLVRRRGQEARLRCSPMKGHSHVYWYRQLPEEGLKFMVYLQKENIIDESGMPKERFSAEFPKEGPSILRIQQVVRGDSAAYFCASSPQGEAGYTFGSGTRLTVV.

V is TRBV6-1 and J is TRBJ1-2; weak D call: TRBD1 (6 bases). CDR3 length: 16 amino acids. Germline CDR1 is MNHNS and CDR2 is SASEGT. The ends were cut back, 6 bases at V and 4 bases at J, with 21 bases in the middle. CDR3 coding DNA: TGTGCCAGCAGGAGACAGGCGGACTTATCTTTCTATGGCTACACCTTC. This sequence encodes CASRRQADLSFYGYTF.

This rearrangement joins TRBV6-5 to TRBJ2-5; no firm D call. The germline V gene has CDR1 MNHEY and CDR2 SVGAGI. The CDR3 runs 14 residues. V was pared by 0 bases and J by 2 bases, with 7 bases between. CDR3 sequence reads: CASSYSNGQETQYF. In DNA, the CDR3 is TGTGCCAGCAGTTACTCGAACGGACAAGAGACCCAGTACTTC.